This TCR beta chain stems from a study of cytomegalovirus exposure and HLA in healthy donors. TCRdb's copy holds only in-frame clones and misses some; the assay was immunoSEQ multiplex PCR. The sample contains about 140,000 clones, 88% of which appear only once. The V and J ends lost 1 base and 5 bases respectively, with 15 bases between them. The CDR3 sequence is 16 residues long. From germline, CDR1 is MGHRA and CDR2 YSYEKL. The receptor was derived from a woman aged 18-35 years in good health and CMV-seropositive. The chain couples TRBV4-1 to TRBJ2-1, with D possibly matching TRBD1 (6 bases). Sequenced input: PBMCs. CDR3 nucleotides: TGCGCCAGCAGCCAAGTACACAGGGTTATCGACAATGAGCAGTTCTTC. This encodes CASSQVHRVIDNEQFF.